A selection of T cell receptor beta chains follows, all from one sample in a study of blood T cell repertoires in COVID-19. Sequencing used immunoSEQ multiplex PCR; TCRdb keeps in-frame clones, though not all of them. The sample consists of roughly 280,000 clones, 75% to 90% of them appearing once. Sequencing was done on a sample of peripheral blood. These receptors all stem from a woman aged 50 to 60 who had recovered from COVID-19. Both conserved end residues are part of each CDR3. A D gene is named only where the DNA matches it firmly. Size values are once, few and many counts, or a class for expanded clones, and some rows have none.

V	D	size	J	DNA	CDR3
TRBV10-2	NA	NA	TRBJ2-4	TGCGCCAGCAGGGGAGACCGGGACAAGGGGGGGCATGGCATTCAGTACTTC	CASRGDRDKGGHGIQYF
TRBV6-2/TRBV6-3	NA	NA	TRBJ1-5	TGTGCCAGCAGTTTCGGGACTCCCCGAGTAGGTCAGCCCCAGCATTTT	CASSFGTPRVGQPQHF
TRBV15	TRBD2	few	TRBJ2-1	TGTGCCACCAGCAGAGAAGGGACTAGCACCGACAATGAGCAGTTCTTC	CATSREGTSTDNEQFF
TRBV27	TRBD2	NA	TRBJ2-3	TGTGCCAGCAGTTTATGGCGGGGGGTCACAGATACGCAGTATTTT	CASSLWRGVTDTQYF
TRBV5-6	NA	NA	TRBJ2-1	TGTGCCAGCAGCTTGGATAGGGGTAATGCCTACAATGAGCAGTTCTTC	CASSLDRGNAYNEQFF
TRBV3-1/TRBV3-2	NA	NA	TRBJ1-1	TGTGCCAGCAGCCAAGATACAGGCGTTGCTTTCTTT	CASSQDTGVAFF
TRBV30	NA	once	TRBJ2-1	TGTGCCTGGGCTCGACACTGGGCGTACAATGAGCAGTTCTTC	CAWARHWAYNEQFF
TRBV2	NA	NA	TRBJ2-1	TGTGCCAGCTCCCTGGACACTCAAGATTACAATGAGCAGTTCTTC	CASSLDTQDYNEQFF
TRBV12-3/TRBV12-4	NA	NA	TRBJ2-1	TGTGCCAGCAGTTCAAACAATGAGCAGTTCTTC	CASSSNNEQFF
TRBV7-8	NA	few	TRBJ2-3	TGTGCCAGCAGCTCTACGGGGGTCGGAACACAACCGTACACAGATACGCAGTATTTT	CASSSTGVGTQPYTDTQYF
TRBV27	NA	NA	TRBJ2-7	TGTGCCAGCAGTTCCGGGGCGGACAGTTCCTACGAGCAGTACTTC	CASSSGADSSYEQYF
TRBV6-1	TRBD2	NA	TRBJ2-1	TGTGCCAGCAGTGAGAAAGCGGGAGGGGGCAATGAGCAGTTCTTC	CASSEKAGGGNEQFF
TRBV9	NA	few	TRBJ2-1	TGTGCCAGCAGCGTACTTGAGGTTAGTGAGCAGTTCTTC	CASSVLEVSEQFF
TRBV7-3	TRBD1	many	TRBJ1-2	TGTGCCAGCAGCCCGGACAGGGCGAGTGGCTACACCTTC	CASSPDRASGYTF
TRBV28	NA	NA	TRBJ1-3	TGTGCCAGCATGACGGGGGGGCAAGGTGGAAACACCATATATTTT	CASMTGGQGGNTIYF
TRBV15	TRBD2	NA	TRBJ2-5	TGTGCCACCGAAGGAGGGAGGGCAGAGACCCAGTACTTC	CATEGGRAETQYF
TRBV6-2/TRBV6-3	NA	NA	TRBJ2-7	TGTGCCAGCAGTTACGCGGATCACTACGAGCAGTACTTC	CASSYADHYEQYF
TRBV7-7	TRBD1	NA	TRBJ2-1	TGTGCTAGCAGTACAGGGGGTGAGCAGTTCTTC	CASSTGGEQFF
TRBV6-1	TRBD1	NA	TRBJ1-6	TGTGCCAGCAGTGAACTGGGGACAGTTAATTCACCCCTCCACTTT	CASSELGTVNSPLHF
TRBV10-2	TRBD1	NA	TRBJ1-1	TGCGCCAGCAGTGAAGGGGACAGTAGGGCTTTCTTT	CASSEGDSRAFF
TRBV7-2	NA	few	TRBJ1-1	TGTGCCAGCAGCCCCCGGTTCGACACTGAAGCTTTCTTT	CASSPRFDTEAFF
TRBV10-3	TRBD1	few	TRBJ1-2	TGTGCCATCAGTGAGAGCCCCATGGGACAGGTCTATGGCTACACCTTC	CAISESPMGQVYGYTF
TRBV19	NA	NA	TRBJ1-1	TGTGCCAGTAGTATCCAAGGGAGGGACACTGAAGCTTTCTTT	CASSIQGRDTEAFF
TRBV4-2	NA	NA	TRBJ2-5	TGTGCCAGCAGCCAAGCGGGGGAGACCCAGTACTTC	CASSQAGETQYF
TRBV18	NA	NA	TRBJ1-3	TGTGCCAGCTCACCAAACGACCCAGGCTCTGGAAACACCATATATTTT	CASSPNDPGSGNTIYF
TRBV5-5	NA	once	TRBJ1-1	TGTGCCAGCAGCTTGGGGCACGTTTACATGAACACTGAAGCTTTCTTT	CASSLGHVYMNTEAFF
TRBV9	NA	NA	TRBJ2-7	TGTGCCAGCAGCCCCCGCGGGCGTCAAAGCTCCTACGAGCAGTACTTC	CASSPRGRQSSYEQYF
TRBV4-1	TRBD1	NA	TRBJ2-7	TGCGCCAGCAGCCAAGGACAGGGACCTTCCTACGAGCAGTACTTC	CASSQGQGPSYEQYF
TRBV9	NA	once	TRBJ2-2	TGTGCCAGCAGCGTAGCTACCGTGGGGGAGCTGTTTTTT	CASSVATVGELFF
TRBV4-2	NA	NA	TRBJ1-2	TGTGCCAGCAGCCCGACAGGCCTCTATGGCTACACCTTC	CASSPTGLYGYTF
TRBV9	TRBD1	NA	TRBJ1-4	TGTGCCAGCAGCTACGGACAGGGAGCGGCGACTAATGAAAAACTGTTTTTT	CASSYGQGAATNEKLFF
TRBV28	NA	NA	TRBJ2-4	TGTGCCAGCAGTTTATTATCAGGGGTGAGGGCCAAAAACATTCAGTACTTC	CASSLLSGVRAKNIQYF
TRBV7-2	TRBD1	NA	TRBJ1-6	TGTGCCAGCAGCCTAAGACAGGGCGGATCACCCCTCCACTTT	CASSLRQGGSPLHF
TRBV11-2	NA	NA	TRBJ2-2	TGTGCCAGCAGCTTAGTAGGGGCCGGAGTGCCACCCGGGGAGCTGTTTTTT	CASSLVGAGVPPGELFF
TRBV7-9	NA	NA	TRBJ1-3	TGTGCCAGCAGTCTATCTGGAAACACCATATATTTT	CASSLSGNTIYF
TRBV15	NA	few	TRBJ2-7	TGTGCCACCAGCAGAGATCACAGCTACGAGCAGTACTTC	CATSRDHSYEQYF
TRBV5-1	TRBD1	NA	TRBJ1-3	TGCGCCAGCAGCCTACGGACAGGGGCTGGAAACACCATATATTTT	CASSLRTGAGNTIYF
TRBV5-1	TRBD2	NA	TRBJ2-1	TGCGCCAGCAGCTGGGGGACTAGCGGGTTCGGTGAGCAGTTCTTC	CASSWGTSGFGEQFF
TRBV6-2/TRBV6-3	NA	NA	TRBJ2-7	TGTGCCAGCAGTAGAAAGGGGCTTCCCTACGAGCAGTACTTC	CASSRKGLPYEQYF
TRBV5-4	NA	NA	TRBJ1-6	TGTGCCAGCTCCTCCCCGGGTTCACCCCTCCACTTT	CASSSPGSPLHF
TRBV25-1	NA	NA	TRBJ1-2	TGTGCCAGCAGTGAACTCCTCTTCTATGGCTACACCTTC	CASSELLFYGYTF
TRBV11-1	TRBD2	few	TRBJ2-2	TGTGCCAGCAGCTTAGGCGGGGGGGCCGGAACCGGGGAGCTGTTTTTT	CASSLGGGAGTGELFF
TRBV11-2	NA	NA	TRBJ2-7	TGTGCCAGCCGGGCCTTACAGGGGGGGGTTTCCTACGAGCAGTACTTC	CASRALQGGVSYEQYF
TRBV5-6	NA	few	TRBJ1-1	TGTGCCAGCAGCTTACCGACAGCCTTGAACACTGAAGCTTTCTTT	CASSLPTALNTEAFF
TRBV9	NA	NA	TRBJ1-5	TGTGCCAGCAGCGCCTCAGGGCATCAGCCCCAGCATTTT	CASSASGHQPQHF
TRBV5-1	NA	NA	TRBJ1-2	TGCGCCAGCAGCTTGGACAGGGACTATGGCTACACCTTC	CASSLDRDYGYTF
TRBV5-1	NA	NA	TRBJ1-1	TGCGCCAGCAGCTTGGTTTCTACTCACGAAGCTTTCTTT	CASSLVSTHEAFF
TRBV28	TRBD1	NA	TRBJ2-7	TGTGCCAGCAGCGAACAGGGGGCCAATTACGAGCAGTACTTC	CASSEQGANYEQYF
TRBV6-6	NA	NA	TRBJ2-7	TGTGCCAGCAACGCCCCGGGACTCGAAAGCTCCTACGAGCAGTACTTC	CASNAPGLESSYEQYF
TRBV10-3	NA	once	TRBJ1-2	TGTGCCATCAGCCCACAGGGTGCAGATGGCTACACCTTC	CAISPQGADGYTF
TRBV11-2	NA	NA	TRBJ2-1	TGTGCCAGCAGCTTAGAGACGGTACTGGCGGGTTTCTACAATGAGCAGTTCTTC	CASSLETVLAGFYNEQFF
TRBV7-2	NA	NA	TRBJ2-3	TGTGCCAGCAGCGTGGAGAGCGGAGATACGCAGTATTTT	CASSVESGDTQYF
TRBV19	NA	NA	TRBJ1-4	TGTGCCAGTAGTATAATGGAGTTTGAAAAACTGTTTTTT	CASSIMEFEKLFF
TRBV6-4	TRBD1	NA	TRBJ2-2	TGTGCCAGCAGTCCCGGGACAGGGGGTCGCACCGGGGAGCTGTTTTTT	CASSPGTGGRTGELFF
TRBV4-3	TRBD1	NA	TRBJ1-2	TGCGCCAGCAGCCAAGATCGGACAGGAAGGGGCTACACCTTC	CASSQDRTGRGYTF
TRBV9	TRBD1	NA	TRBJ2-6	TGTGCCAGCAGCACCCCACCCAGACAGGGTCCCTCTGGGGCCAACGTCCTGACTTTC	CASSTPPRQGPSGANVLTF
TRBV20-1	TRBD2	NA	TRBJ2-1	TGCAGTGCTAGTCCCGGGACTAGCGGATCCTACAATGAGCAGTTCTTC	CSASPGTSGSYNEQFF
TRBV21-1	NA	NA	TRBJ2-7	TGTGCCAGCAGCTTTCGACAGGGGGACCTCTACGAGCAGTACTTC	CASSFRQGDLYEQYF
TRBV6-2/TRBV6-3	TRBD1	NA	TRBJ2-7	TGTGCCAGCAGTGACAGGGTGCGGGAGCAGTACTTC	CASSDRVREQYF